Listed below are T cell receptor beta chains from one sample, sequenced in a study of blood T cell repertoires in COVID-19. Assay: immunoSEQ multiplex PCR; the TCRdb copy retains only in-frame clones and omits some. The table records about 120,000 clones, approximately 79% of them present only once. The sequenced sample was peripheral blood. Every receptor here comes from a man aged 50 or older with acute or convalescent COVID-19. CDR3s include the opening cysteine and the closing phenylalanine or tryptophan. Each record gives: clone size, D gene, V gene, J gene, CDR3 DNA, CDR3 protein. A D gene is named only where the DNA matches it firmly. Clone size, where shown, is once, few, many, or a class for clones that have expanded.

size: .; D: TRBD1; V: TRBV5-6; J: TRBJ1-2; DNA: TGTGCCAGCAGCTTCGACAGGGGTTATGACTATGGCTACACCTTC; CDR3: CASSFDRGYDYGYTF
size: .; D: TRBD2; V: TRBV10-3; J: TRBJ2-3; DNA: TGTGCCATCCGCCCCTATGGACTAGCGGGCACAGATACGCAGTATTTT; CDR3: CAIRPYGLAGTDTQYF
size: .; D: TRBD2; V: TRBV3-1/TRBV3-2; J: TRBJ2-7; DNA: TGTGCCAGCAGCCGAGACCCTAGCGGGAGGGCCCGGGAGCAGTACTTC; CDR3: CASSRDPSGRAREQYF
size: once; D: TRBD1; V: TRBV7-9; J: TRBJ1-1; DNA: TGTGCCAGCAGCCCGGGACAGGGGGAAGTGAACACTGAAGCTTTCTTT; CDR3: CASSPGQGEVNTEAFF
size: .; D: .; V: TRBV3-1/TRBV3-2; J: TRBJ1-6; DNA: TGTGCCAGCAGCCAAAGTAACAGGGTGGGTTCACCCCTCCACTTT; CDR3: CASSQSNRVGSPLHF
size: .; D: TRBD1; V: TRBV7-9; J: TRBJ1-2; DNA: TGTGCCAGCAGCCCACTGACAGGGCTGGGCTACACCTTC; CDR3: CASSPLTGLGYTF
size: once; D: .; V: TRBV2; J: TRBJ1-2; DNA: TGTGCCAGCAGTGATGAGGTATACGGCTACACCTTC; CDR3: CASSDEVYGYTF
size: once; D: TRBD1; V: TRBV11-2; J: TRBJ2-7; DNA: TGTGCCAGCAGCTTAGATTGGACAGGGGGCTACGAGCAGTACTTC; CDR3: CASSLDWTGGYEQYF
size: .; D: TRBD1; V: TRBV9; J: TRBJ2-2; DNA: TGTGCCAGCAGCGTAGAGTATCGGACAGGGGGCAGTAACGGGGAGCTGTTTTTT; CDR3: CASSVEYRTGGSNGELFF
size: .; D: TRBD2; V: TRBV5-1; J: TRBJ2-5; DNA: TGCGCCAGCAGCTTAGCTAGCGGTGAGGAGACCCAGTACTTC; CDR3: CASSLASGEETQYF
size: .; D: .; V: TRBV9; J: TRBJ2-3; DNA: TGTGCCAGCAGCCCCTGGCCGTTTAGCACAGATACGCAGTATTTT; CDR3: CASSPWPFSTDTQYF
size: .; D: TRBD1; V: TRBV19; J: TRBJ2-1; DNA: TGTGCCAGTAGCATCGGACAGGGGGCGCCGAATGAGCAGTTCTTC; CDR3: CASSIGQGAPNEQFF
size: .; D: .; V: TRBV29-1; J: TRBJ1-1; DNA: TGCAGCGGTTCAGGGTACAACACTGAAGCTTTCTTT; CDR3: CSGSGYNTEAFF
size: .; D: .; V: TRBV12-3/TRBV12-4; J: TRBJ1-1; DNA: TGTGCCAGCATCTTGGCAGAGAACACTGAAGCTTTCTTT; CDR3: CASILAENTEAFF
size: .; D: .; V: TRBV5-1; J: TRBJ1-4; DNA: TGCGCCAGCAGCCAGGGACACCTCGGTCGGGAAAAACTGTTTTTT; CDR3: CASSQGHLGREKLFF
size: once; D: TRBD1; V: TRBV19; J: TRBJ1-1; DNA: TGTGCCAGTAGTGCCCGGGACAGGGGGCGAGTGAACACTGAAGCTTTCTTT; CDR3: CASSARDRGRVNTEAFF
size: .; D: TRBD2; V: TRBV19; J: TRBJ2-3; DNA: TGTGCCAGTACCTTTTCTGCGGGGGGCACAGATACGCAGTATTTT; CDR3: CASTFSAGGTDTQYF
size: .; D: TRBD1; V: TRBV5-4; J: TRBJ1-2; DNA: TGTGCCAGCATGAGGGGGCAAGGTTATGGCTACACCTTC; CDR3: CASMRGQGYGYTF
size: .; D: .; V: TRBV28; J: TRBJ2-3; DNA: TGTGCCAGCAGTTTTGGGCGCCCGCTTACAGATACGCAGTATTTT; CDR3: CASSFGRPLTDTQYF
size: .; D: .; V: TRBV9; J: TRBJ1-2; DNA: TGTGCCAGCAGCGCGCCACAGGAATTTGACTATGGCTACACCTTC; CDR3: CASSAPQEFDYGYTF
size: once; D: .; V: TRBV19; J: TRBJ1-5; DNA: TGTGCCAGTAGTGGAACAGGGACCAGCAATCAGCCCCAGCATTTT; CDR3: CASSGTGTSNQPQHF
size: .; D: .; V: TRBV7-9; J: TRBJ2-3; DNA: TGTGCCAGCAGCTTCGAGGGAGGAACAGATACGCAGTATTTT; CDR3: CASSFEGGTDTQYF
size: .; D: TRBD1; V: TRBV5-1; J: TRBJ2-6; DNA: TGCGCCAGCAGCCGGGACAGGGGGCCCTCTGGGGCCAACGTCCTGACTTTC; CDR3: CASSRDRGPSGANVLTF
size: .; D: .; V: TRBV28; J: TRBJ2-7; DNA: TGTGCCAGCAGTTTAGCGGTCAAGGTCCCCTACGAGCAGTACTTC; CDR3: CASSLAVKVPYEQYF
size: .; D: .; V: TRBV19; J: TRBJ1-2; DNA: TGTGCCAGTAGTCCCCTCCTGGCCCCTTCGACAGCTGGCTACACCTTC; CDR3: CASSPLLAPSTAGYTF
size: .; D: TRBD1; V: TRBV2; J: TRBJ2-3; DNA: TGTGCCAGCAGTTTAGACAGGGGGCGTTCGGATACGCAGTATTTT; CDR3: CASSLDRGRSDTQYF
size: .; D: TRBD2; V: TRBV3-1/TRBV3-2; J: TRBJ2-2; DNA: TGTGCCAGCGGGCCGGCGGGAGCCGGGGAGCTGTTTTTT; CDR3: CASGPAGAGELFF
size: .; D: TRBD2; V: TRBV27; J: TRBJ2-3; DNA: TGTGCCAGCAGTTTATGGACTAGCGGGAGGACAGATACGCAGTATTTT; CDR3: CASSLWTSGRTDTQYF
size: .; D: .; V: TRBV5-1; J: TRBJ1-2; DNA: TGCGCCAGCAGCTTGTTAACGACCCAAACAGGCGTAGGCGGCTACACCTTC; CDR3: CASSLLTTQTGVGGYTF
size: once; D: TRBD1; V: TRBV7-3; J: TRBJ2-7; DNA: TGTGCCAGCAGCTCGGGACAGGGATCCGAGCAGTACTTC; CDR3: CASSSGQGSEQYF
size: many; D: .; V: TRBV27; J: TRBJ2-1; DNA: TGTGCCAGCAGTTTAAAAGGGGAGGCCTACAATGAGCAGTTCTTC; CDR3: CASSLKGEAYNEQFF
size: .; D: TRBD1; V: TRBV4-2; J: TRBJ1-4; DNA: TGTGCCAGCAGCCAAGGGACAGGGCCCAATGAAAAACTGTTTTTT; CDR3: CASSQGTGPNEKLFF
size: .; D: .; V: TRBV11-3; J: TRBJ2-5; DNA: TGTGCCAGCAGCCTTGGAAGGGGGTCCGAGACCCAGTACTTC; CDR3: CASSLGRGSETQYF
size: .; D: .; V: TRBV29-1; J: TRBJ1-1; DNA: TGCAGCGTTGAAAGCGGTCGGGGCACTGAAGCTTTCTTT; CDR3: CSVESGRGTEAFF
size: .; D: .; V: TRBV7-9; J: TRBJ1-2; DNA: TGTGCCAGCAGCTTAGATTCAGGGGAGATTGGCTACACCTTC; CDR3: CASSLDSGEIGYTF
size: .; D: TRBD1; V: TRBV6-1; J: TRBJ1-2; DNA: TGTGCCAGCAGTGAAGCGCTGACCAGGGGGAACTATGGCTACACCTTC; CDR3: CASSEALTRGNYGYTF
size: .; D: TRBD2; V: TRBV7-3; J: TRBJ2-3; DNA: TGTGCCAGCAGCCCAGCGGGAGGGAGAACAGATACGCAGTATTTT; CDR3: CASSPAGGRTDTQYF
size: .; D: TRBD2; V: TRBV19; J: TRBJ2-1; DNA: TGTGCCAGTAGTATCACTTCTCCGGGAGGGCCCTACAATGAGCAGTTCTTC; CDR3: CASSITSPGGPYNEQFF
size: .; D: TRBD2; V: TRBV2; J: TRBJ2-2; DNA: TGTGCCAGCAGTGGACTAGCGGGGGGTGCCGGGGAGCTGTTTTTT; CDR3: CASSGLAGGAGELFF